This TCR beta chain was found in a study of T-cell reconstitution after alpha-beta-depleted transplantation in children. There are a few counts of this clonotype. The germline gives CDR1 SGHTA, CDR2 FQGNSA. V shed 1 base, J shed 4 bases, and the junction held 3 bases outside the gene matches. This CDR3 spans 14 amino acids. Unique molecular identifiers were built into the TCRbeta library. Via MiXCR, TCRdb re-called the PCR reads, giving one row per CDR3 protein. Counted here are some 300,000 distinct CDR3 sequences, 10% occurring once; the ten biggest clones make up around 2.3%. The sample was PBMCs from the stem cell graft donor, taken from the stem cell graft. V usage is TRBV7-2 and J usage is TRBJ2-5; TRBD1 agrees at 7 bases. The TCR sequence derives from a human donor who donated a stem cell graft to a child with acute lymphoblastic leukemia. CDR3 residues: CASSLGPGGETQYF. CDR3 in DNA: TGTGCCAGCAGCTTAGGTCCAGGGGGAGAGACCCAGTACTTC.